The next 30 T cell receptor beta chains were all read from a single sample in a study of T-cell reconstitution after alpha-beta-depleted transplantation in children. Unique molecular identifiers were incorporated into the prepared TCRbeta library. TCRdb passed the PCR reads through MiXCR, listing each CDR3 protein once. This table has 200,000 to 250,000 distinct CDR3 sequences, around 12% appearing once. The sample consisted of PBMCs from the stem cell graft donor, taken from the stem cell graft. These receptors originate from a human donor who donated a stem cell graft to a child with acute lymphoblastic leukemia.

This clonotype appeared many times. The chain links TRBV7-2 to TRBJ2-3; D is undetermined. Trimming pared 2 bases from V and 3 bases from J, leaving 12 bases between. The CDR3 runs to 15 residues. Germline loops: CDR1 SGHTA, CDR2 FQGNSA. The CDR3 DNA reads TGTGCCAGCAGCTTATCGACCCCTATGACAGATACGCAGTATTTT. It encodes CASSLSTPMTDTQYF.

This clonotype was seen repeatedly, ten times or more. The rearrangement uses TRBV10-3 and TRBJ2-7; D ambiguous. There are 14 residues in the CDR3. The V end was cut by 5 bases, the J end by 0 bases, with 11 bases between. Germline V gives CDR1 ENHRY, CDR2 SYGVKD. As DNA, the CDR3 is TGTGCCATCAGTCGGACGGGCAGCTCCTACGAGCAGTACTTC. Translation: CAISRTGSSYEQYF.

This rearrangement joins TRBV7-9 to TRBJ1-1; weak D call: TRBD1 (5 bases). In germline, CDR1 is SEHNR, CDR2 FQNEAQ (reference sequence). The CDR3 contains 16 residues. With 4 bases removed from V and 0 bases from J, the gap between germline ends came to 15 bases. Here the CDR3 reads CASSSLRGIMNTEAFF. The CDR3 region has the DNA TGTGCCAGCAGCTCGCTCCGGGGGATAATGAACACTGAAGCTTTCTTT.

This clonotype was counted ten times or more. J is TRBJ1-1 and V is TRBV30; D gene unclear. The CDR3 is 11 amino acids. Germline lookup yields CDR1 GTSNPN and CDR2 SVGIG (reference sequence). V was shortened by 0 bases and J by 6 bases, with 5 bases between the two germline ends. CDR3 coding DNA: TGTGCCTGGAGTGTACGCGCTGAAGCTTTCTTT. Translating it yields CAWSVRAEAFF.

The chain uses TRBV6-1 and TRBJ2-1; D remains unclear. The CDR3 is 12 residues long. Between the trimmed V and J ends, which lost 6 bases and 9 bases, there was a span of 12 bases. Germline CDR1 and CDR2: MNHNS and SASEGT. This CDR3 is CASRPREGEQFF. CDR3 nucleotide sequence: TGTGCCAGCAGGCCGCGAGAAGGTGAGCAGTTCTTC.

This clonotype has a count of ten or more. The gene calls are TRBV12-3 or TRBV12-4 and TRBJ1-2; possibly TRBD1 for D (6 bases). The CDR3 has 17 amino acids. The ends were cut back, 2 bases at V and 2 bases at J, with 18 bases in the middle. CDR3 in DNA: TGTGCCAGCAGTTTACTACAGGGAACCATCTCGAACTATGGCTACACCTTC. It codes for CASSLLQGTISNYGYTF.

The V gene is TRBV4-2, the J gene TRBJ2-1, with TRBD2 matching 7 bases. Germline V gene sequence: CDR1 LGHNA, CDR2 YNFKEQ. V was pared by 8 bases and J by 2 bases, with 9 bases of the junction left unmatched. The CDR3 sequence is 15 residues long. This chain's CDR3 is CASRGVQNTYNEQFF. The CDR3 nucleotides read TGTGCCAGCCGGGGGGTTCAGAACACCTACAATGAGCAGTTCTTC.

The chain uses TRBV20-1 and TRBJ2-5; D may match TRBD1 or TRBD2 (6 bases each). Trimming removed 3 bases from V and 5 bases from J, with 19 bases in between. The CDR3 is 15 amino acids. CDR1 is DFQATT and CDR2 is SNEGSKA in the germline V gene (reference sequence). The chain's CDR3 is CSARGGVGGLETQYF. The DNA for the CDR3 is TGCAGTGCTAGGGGGGGAGTGGGGGGCTTGGAGACCCAGTACTTC.

This clonotype was detected ten times or more. No DNA is shown, since the ends of the CDR3 on it are uncertain; the CDR3 is the one TCRdb lists. J is TRBJ1-1 and V is TRBV27; the table's D gene call, TRBD1, was not cross checked with the DNA. A total of 16 residues make up the CDR3, ends included. From germline, CDR1 is MNHEY and CDR2 SMNVEV (reference sequence). The CDR3 loop reads CASSFAPASGSPEAFF.

This clonotype occurred a few times. This may come from a read error, since a much larger clone is one base off. The CDR3 coding sequence is TGTGCCAGCAGCTTCTATAGAGGGGGGTCCGGGGCCAACGGCCTGACTTTC. Translation: CASSFYRGGSGANGLTF. The gene calls are TRBV7-2 and TRBJ2-6; either TRBD1 or TRBD2 may fit D (6 bases each). Germline-derived CDR1 and CDR2 are SGHTA and FQGNSA. The CDR3 contains 17 residues. Supplemented by reference TRBV7-2 and TRBJ2-6, the full variable domain reads GAGVSQSPSNKVTEKGKDVELRCDPISGHTALYWYRQSLGQGLEFLIYFQGNSAPDKSGLPSDRFSAERTGGSVSTLTIQRTQQEDSAVYLCASSFYRGGSGANGLTFGAGSRLTVL.

This clonotype has a count of ten or more. The rearrangement joins TRBV27 to TRBJ1-6; the D is unclear. The CDR3 is 16 amino acids. Germline V gene lookup returns CDR1 MNHEY and CDR2 SMNVEV (reference sequence). The V gene lost 2 bases and the J gene lost 0 bases, with 8 bases spanning the gap. CDR3 DNA: TGTGCCAGCAGTTTAAGATTGAGCTCCTATAATTCACCCCTCCACTTT. Translated: CASSLRLSSYNSPLHF.

This clonotype appeared many times. This sequence joins TRBV7-9 and TRBJ2-1; 7 nucleotides align to TRBD1. Trimming at V came to 3 bases and at J to 0 bases, leaving 8 bases not matched to a gene. Per germline, CDR1 SEHNR and CDR2 FQNEAQ (reference sequence). This CDR3 is 17 amino acids long. CDR3 DNA: TGTGCCAGCAGCTTTCTATCAACAGGGGTCTCCTACAATGAGCAGTTCTTC. This sequence encodes CASSFLSTGVSYNEQFF.

Many counts were recorded for this clonotype. The chain is built from TRBV28 and TRBJ1-2; tentatively, D is TRBD1 (5 bases). Germline V gene sequence: CDR1 MDHEN, CDR2 SYDVKM. Trimming pared 5 bases from V and 5 bases from J, leaving 12 bases between. This CDR3 comprises 13 residues. The CDR3 loop is CASSPGTVYGYTF. CDR3 nucleotide sequence: TGTGCCAGCAGTCCTGGGACCGTGTATGGCTACACCTTC.

This clonotype was recorded at least ten times. This sequence joins TRBV30 and TRBJ2-2, with D maybe TRBD1 (6 bases). The V gene's germline CDR1 is GTSNPN and CDR2 SVGIG (reference sequence). The CDR3 runs to 15 residues. Trimming cost V 2 bases and J 6 bases, with 16 bases left between them. This CDR3 is CAWSRGRGASGELFF. DNA for the CDR3: TGTGCCTGGAGTAGGGGCAGGGGAGCCTCCGGGGAGCTGTTTTTT.

This clonotype was seen many times. The V gene is TRBV6-5, the J gene TRBJ1-2, with D uncertain. Germline CDR1 reads MNHEY; CDR2 reads SVGAGI. The CDR3 extends over 14 amino acids. V was shortened by 6 bases and J by 7 bases, with 18 bases between the two germline ends. CDR3 bases: TGTGCCAGCAGCCCACGTTTGGGAGATTTTGGCTACACCTTC. This codes for CASSPRLGDFGYTF.

The sample holds many counts of this clonotype. The chain employs TRBV20-1 and TRBJ1-1; perhaps TRBD1 as D (5 bases). The ends were cut back, 3 bases at V and 1 base at J, with 9 bases in the middle. The V gene's germline CDR1 is DFQATT and CDR2 SNEGSKA (reference sequence). CDR3 length: 13 residues. The CDR3 bases are TGCAGTGCTAGGGGACTGACGAACACTGAAGCTTTCTTT. Translated: CSARGLTNTEAFF.

For this clonotype: This could be a read error, since a much larger clone is one nucleotide away. The rearrangement uses TRBV5-4 and TRBJ2-5, with D possibly matching TRBD2 (5 bases). CDR1 and CDR2 (germline): SGHNT, YYREEE (reference sequence). CDR3 length equals 14 residues. Written as DNA, the CDR3 is TGTGCCAGCAGCTTGGTACTAGGAGTAGAGACCAAGTACTTC. Its translation: CASSLVLGVETKYF.

The V gene is TRBV7-9, the J gene TRBJ2-7; possibly TRBD2 for D (5 bases). CDR1 SEHNR and CDR2 FQNEAQ come from the germline V gene (reference sequence). The CDR3 contains 16 residues. The ends were cut back, 5 bases at V and 0 bases at J, with 17 bases in the middle. CDR3 amino acids: CASSPLAGSSSYEQYF. CDR3 nucleotides: TGTGCCAGCAGCCCCTTGGCGGGCTCTAGCTCCTACGAGCAGTACTTC. The full variable domain, completed using reference TRBV7-9 and TRBJ2-7, is DTGVSQNPRHKITKRGQNVTFRCDPISEHNRLYWYRQTLGQGPEFLTYFQNEAQLEKSRLLSDRFSAERPKGSFSTLEIQRTEQGDSAMYLCASSPLAGSSSYEQYFGPGTRLTVT.

This clonotype has ten or more counts. The chain recombines TRBV12-3 or TRBV12-4 with TRBJ2-3; TRBD2 aligns across 10 bases. J gave up 5 bases and V 3 bases, and 5 bases lay outside the gene matches. This CDR3 region has 15 residues. CDR3 DNA sequence: TGTGCCAGCAGTTTTAAGCGGGGGGGCATAGATACGCAGTATTTT. It yields the protein CASSFKRGGIDTQYF.

The gene calls are TRBV12-3 or TRBV12-4 and TRBJ1-3; tentative D call: TRBD1 (5 bases). The CDR3 consists of 15 residues. V was clipped by 2 bases and J by 0 bases, with 8 bases between them. CDR3 loop: CASSLRQGSGNTIYF. The CDR3 bases are TGTGCCAGCAGTTTAAGGCAGGGCTCTGGAAACACCATATATTTT.

V is TRBV13 and J is TRBJ2-1; D remains unclear. From germline, CDR1 is PRHDT and CDR2 FYEKMQ (reference sequence). CDR3 size: 13 residues. Trimming cost V 7 bases and J 9 bases, with 16 bases left between them. Here the CDR3 DNA reads TGTGCCAGCACATTCCACAGCAGTCCTGAGCAGTTCTTC. Amino acids: CASTFHSSPEQFF.

This clonotype was detected ten times or more. V gene TRBV29-1 combines with J gene TRBJ2-3; TRBD2 matches at 10 bases. This CDR3 is built from 15 residues. Germline CDR1 reads SQVTM; CDR2 reads ANQGSEA. Losses at the gene ends were 7 bases for V and 4 bases for J; bases not matched to a gene: 11. The CDR3 spells CSGRKAGGLSDTQYF. For the CDR3, the DNA is TGCAGCGGACGTAAAGCGGGGGGGTTGTCAGATACGCAGTATTTT.

This clonotype was detected ten times or more. The chain recombines TRBV25-1 with TRBJ1-1; the D gene is possibly TRBD1 (6 bases). The CDR3 is made up of 15 amino acids. Looked up from germline, CDR1 is MGHDK and CDR2 is SYGVNS. The V and J ends lost 2 bases and 10 bases respectively, with 20 bases between them. The CDR3 DNA reads TGTGCCAGCAGTGAAAGGGACACCCCTCAAAGGGGAGCTTTCTTT. It translates to CASSERDTPQRGAFF.

This clonotype was picked up many times. The chain couples TRBV7-2 to TRBJ2-7, with D unresolved. The CDR3 covers 13 residues. Germline CDR1 reads SGHTA; CDR2 reads FQGNSA. V was pared by 5 bases and J by 3 bases, with 11 bases between. The CDR3 loop reads CASSPPPFYEQYF. The CDR3 region has the DNA TGTGCCAGCAGCCCTCCACCCTTCTACGAGCAGTACTTC.

This clonotype was seen ten or more times. This chain links TRBV7-3 with TRBJ2-5; the D gene is possibly TRBD2 (5 bases). Trimming removed 5 bases from V and 5 bases from J, with 12 bases in between. Germline-derived CDR1 and CDR2 are SGHTA and FQGTGA. This CDR3 region has 13 residues. The DNA for the CDR3 is TGTGCCAGCAGCGCAACTAGTTTGGAGACCCAGTACTTC. Its protein is CASSATSLETQYF.

This clonotype was seen a handful of times. This sequence joins TRBV6-5 and TRBJ1-2; 7 nucleotides align to TRBD1. This CDR3 is built from 15 residues. V trimming: 4 bases; J trimming: 7 bases; junction bases outside the gene matches: 12. Germline CDR1 is MNHEY and CDR2 is SVGAGI. As DNA, the CDR3 is TGTGCCAGCAGTTTTGTCCAGGGGGGTAGACGTGGCTACACCTTC. As protein: CASSFVQGGRRGYTF.

The rearrangement joins TRBV27 to TRBJ2-7; TRBD1 is a possible D gene (6 bases). Trimming took 0 bases from V and 5 from J, leaving 17 bases between them. The CDR3 totals 16 residues. Germline V CDR1 and CDR2: MNHEY, SMNVEV (reference sequence). The CDR3 here is CASSLSWGPGIHEQYF. CDR3 sequence (DNA): TGTGCCAGCAGTTTATCGTGGGGGCCTGGTATCCACGAGCAGTACTTC.

This clonotype was detected ten times or more. This chain joins TRBV5-5 and TRBJ2-1; the match to TRBD1 covers 9 bases. The CDR3 runs 16 residues. The germline CDR1 and CDR2 sequences are SGHKS and YYEKEE (reference sequence). Germline trimming cut 6 bases from V and 3 bases from J; bases unmatched to any gene: 10. CDR3 coding DNA: TGTGCCAGCAACACCAGAGGGGGACAGGGCTACAATGAGCAGTTCTTC. It translates to CASNTRGGQGYNEQFF.

At least ten counts were recorded for this clonotype. V gene TRBV6-5 combines with J gene TRBJ1-6, with D perhaps TRBD1 (5 bases). The CDR3 consists of 14 residues. The V end was cut by 4 bases, the J end by 10 bases, with 14 bases between. CDR1 and CDR2 from the germline V gene are MNHEY and SVGAGI. DNA of the CDR3: TGTGCCAGCAGTTCTGGGCGGGGGGAATCACCCCTCCACTTT. This gives the protein CASSSGRGESPLHF.

This clonotype was found many times. The chain is built from TRBV4-3 and TRBJ1-2, with D possibly matching TRBD1 (5 bases). The germline V gene encodes CDR1 LGHNA and CDR2 YSLEER. The V end was cut by 0 bases, the J end by 3 bases, with 8 bases between. This CDR3 is built from 14 residues. CDR3 nucleotides: TGCGCCAGCAGCCAAGACACAGGAGACTATGGCTACACCTTC. It is translated as CASSQDTGDYGYTF.